This T cell receptor (beta chain) was retrieved from a study of beta chain features in type 1 diabetes. Study as a whole: No age, gender or cell yield differences were seen between patients and healthy donors. Study-wide results and limits: VDJ junctions from type 1 diabetes patients carried fewer insertions and larger deletions.

Every isolated RNA sample was fully reverse transcribed, so sequencing captured expressed TCRB transcripts. Average reads for naive, central memory and regulatory T cell samples were roughly 3.4 million. Profiling relied on immunoSEQ multiplex PCR, and the TCRdb table lists in-frame clones only, not all of them. The sample records 250,000 to 350,000 clones, roughly 15% being singletons. Remarks on this clone: Its antigen remains unidentified.

Each of the CD4+ naive, central memory, regulatory and stem cell-like memory populations was sorted via CD45RO/CCR7/CD25/CD127/CD95/CD27. The sample taken for sequencing was central memory CD4+ T cells from blood. This TCR came from a man younger than 45 in good health.

CDR3 protein: CASAASGGRLGEQYF. The CDR3 DNA is TGTGCCAGCGCTGCTAGCGGGGGGCGCCTTGGCGAGCAGTACTTC. The V and J genes are TRBV19 and TRBJ2-7; 11 bases are shared with TRBD2. The CDR3 loop spans 15 amino acids. Trimming at V came to 9 bases and at J to 6 bases, leaving 13 bases not matched to a gene. Per germline, CDR1 LNHDA and CDR2 SQIVND (reference sequence). The full variable domain, rest sourced from reference TRBV19 and TRBJ2-7, is DGGITQSPKYLFRKEGQNVTLSCEQNLNHDAMYWYRQDPGQGLRLIYYSQIVNDFQKGDIAEGYSVSREKKESFPLTVTSAQKNPTAFYLCASAASGGRLGEQYFGPGTRLTVT.